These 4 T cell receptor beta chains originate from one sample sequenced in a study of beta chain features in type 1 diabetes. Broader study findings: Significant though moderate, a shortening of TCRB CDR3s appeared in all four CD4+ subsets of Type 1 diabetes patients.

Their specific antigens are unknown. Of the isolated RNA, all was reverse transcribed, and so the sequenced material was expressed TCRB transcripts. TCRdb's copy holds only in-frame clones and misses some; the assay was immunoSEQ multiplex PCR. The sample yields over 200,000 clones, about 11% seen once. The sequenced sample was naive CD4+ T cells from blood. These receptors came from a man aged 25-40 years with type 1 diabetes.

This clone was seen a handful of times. CDR3 protein: CASSEYPGNNSPLHF. The CDR3 nucleotides read TGTGCCAGCAGTGAATACCCCGGGAATAATTCACCCCTCCACTTT. V is TRBV25-1 and J is TRBJ1-6; D not certain. The CDR3 sequence is 15 residues long. V lost 0 bases and J lost 5, with 8 bases in between. In germline, CDR1 is MGHDK, CDR2 SYGVNS.

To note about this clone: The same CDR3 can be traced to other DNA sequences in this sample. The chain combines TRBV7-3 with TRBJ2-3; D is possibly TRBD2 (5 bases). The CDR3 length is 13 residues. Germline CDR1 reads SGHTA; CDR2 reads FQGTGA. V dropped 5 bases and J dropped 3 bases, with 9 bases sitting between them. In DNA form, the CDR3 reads TGTGCCAGCAGCCCCCCGGGGACAGATACGCAGTATTTT. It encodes CASSPPGTDTQYF. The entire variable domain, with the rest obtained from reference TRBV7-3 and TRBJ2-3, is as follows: GAGVSQTPSNKVTEKGKYVELRCDPISGHTALYWYRQSLGQGPEFLIYFQGTGAADDSGLPNDRFFAVRPEGSVSTLKIQRTERGDSAVYLCASSPPGTDTQYFGPGTRLTVL.

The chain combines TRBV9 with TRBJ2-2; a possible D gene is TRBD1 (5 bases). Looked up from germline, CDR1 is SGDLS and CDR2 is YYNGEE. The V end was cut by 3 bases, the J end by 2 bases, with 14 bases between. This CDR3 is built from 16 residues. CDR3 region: CASSGMGPINTGELFF. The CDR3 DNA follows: TGTGCCAGCAGCGGGATGGGGCCGATTAACACCGGGGAGCTGTTTTTT.

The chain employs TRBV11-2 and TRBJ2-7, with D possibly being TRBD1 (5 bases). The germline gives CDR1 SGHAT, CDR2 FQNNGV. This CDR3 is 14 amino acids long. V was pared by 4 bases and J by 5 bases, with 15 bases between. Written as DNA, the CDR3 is TGTGCCAGCAGCTCGCTTACAGGTCCCCACGAGCAGTACTTC. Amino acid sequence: CASSSLTGPHEQYF. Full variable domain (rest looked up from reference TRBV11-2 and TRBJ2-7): EAGVAQSPRYKIIEKRQSVAFWCNPISGHATLYWYQQILGQGPKLLIQFQNNGVVDDSQLPKDRFSAERLKGVDSTLKIQPAKLEDSAVYLCASSSLTGPHEQYFGPGTRLTVT.